These 8 T cell receptor beta chains were all obtained from the same sample, sequenced in a study of graft-versus-host responses after intestinal transplantation. Sequencing was performed with immunoSEQ multiplex PCR; in TCRdb, only in-frame clones are kept and a portion is missing. The sample lists fewer than 11,000 clones, about 92% seen once, with approximately 3.8% in the top ten. The material sequenced was PBMCs, taken more than 40 days after intestinal transplantation. The receptor set was obtained from a human patient who received an intestinal transplant, so some T cells may come from the graft donor.

This chain joins TRBV4-1 and TRBJ2-7; D is uncertain. The CDR3 is made up of 14 amino acids. Trimming stripped 0 bases from V and 2 bases from J, with 8 bases between. Germline lookup yields CDR1 MGHRA and CDR2 YSYEKL. The CDR3 DNA follows: TGCGCCAGCAGCCAAGATTGGTGGGCCTACGAGCAGTACTTC. Its protein product is CASSQDWWAYEQYF.

The table lists this clone with a count of one. The rearrangement uses TRBV10-2 and TRBJ2-1; D is undetermined. This CDR3 is 12 amino acids long. CDR1 and CDR2 (germline): WSHSY, SAAADI. Trimming took off 4 bases at V and 2 bases at J, with 3 bases between the two ends. Written as DNA, the CDR3 is TGCGCCAGCAGTGGGCCCTACAATGAGCAGTTCTTC. Protein sequence: CASSGPYNEQFF.

CDR3 nucleotides: TGTGCCACCAGCAGTCGTACAGGGCTTCGGGAAAAACTGTTTTTT. Its protein is CATSSRTGLREKLFF. The chain has TRBV15 and TRBJ1-4; D is perhaps TRBD1 (6 bases). Per the germline V gene, CDR1 is LNHNV and CDR2 is YYDKDF (reference sequence). Trimming left V 3 bases short and J 8 bases short, with 16 bases between. This CDR3 spans 15 amino acids.

This chain uses TRBV6-4 with TRBJ2-2; no definite D call. This CDR3 region has 13 residues. Deletions cut 10 bases from V and 2 bases from J, with 11 bases between. Germline CDR1 MRHNA, CDR2 SNTAGT. The CDR3 reads CATKRPNTGELFF. The DNA for the CDR3 is TGTGCCACAAAGCGCCCCAACACCGGGGAGCTGTTTTTT.

The rearrangement links TRBV10-1 to TRBJ1-4; 8 bases map to TRBD1. In germline, CDR1 is WNHNN, CDR2 SYGVQD (reference sequence). V lost 5 bases, J lost 5 bases, and 7 bases stayed unmatched. The CDR3 runs 15 residues. CDR3 DNA sequence: TGCGCCAGCAGTTGGGACAGGAAGCCAAATGAAAAACTGTTTTTT. It is translated as CASSWDRKPNEKLFF.

The V call is TRBV6-4, the J call TRBJ2-1; TRBD2 matches at 13 bases. After removal of 5 bases from V and 8 bases from J, the junction contained 3 bases not matched to a gene. Germline CDR1 and CDR2: MRHNA and SNTAGT. There are 14 residues in the CDR3. The CDR3 DNA is TGTGCCAGCAGTACTAGCGGGGGGGCTGATGAGCAGTTCTTC. Amino acids: CASSTSGGADEQFF.

CDR3: CASAKTVQGTTQYGYTF. The CDR3 DNA reads TGCGCCAGCGCCAAGACGGTCCAGGGTACCACGCAATATGGCTACACCTTC. The chain has TRBV5-1 and TRBJ1-2; a possible D gene is TRBD1 (5 bases). V was cut by 7 bases and J by 5 bases, with 27 bases left in between. Germline loops: CDR1 SGHRS, CDR2 YFSETQ. The CDR3 runs to 17 residues.

The V gene is TRBV18, the J gene TRBJ1-5; 8 bases are shared with TRBD1. The CDR3 contains 15 residues. V gave up 3 bases and J gave up 3 bases; unmatched junction bases: 4. Germline V gene data show CDR1 as KGHSH and CDR2 as LQKENI. The CDR3 region is CASSPDRGSNQPQHF. The DNA of the CDR3 is TGTGCCAGCTCACCCGACAGGGGTTCCAATCAGCCCCAGCATTTT.